This TCR beta chain was retrieved from a study of blood T cell repertoires in COVID-19. Across the whole study: The United States, Italy and Spain supplied acute and convalescent COVID-19 samples.

Authors' processing steps: Nucleated cell counts were estimated from reference gene primer amplification. The repertoire was sequenced with immunoSEQ multiplex PCR; TCRdb's copy has only in-frame clones and lacks some. V and J calls and clone size are those listed in that table; D and trimming were worked out from the DNA. The table shows 81,000 or so clones, with roughly 92% occurring only once. This CDR3 comprises 14 residues. Trimming took 9 bases from V and 6 from J; bases not matched to a gene: 4. Germline V gene data show CDR1 as KGHDR and CDR2 as SFDVKD. The TCR comes from a woman aged 60-75 years with active COVID-19. The sample taken for sequencing was peripheral blood. The rearrangement uses TRBV24-1 and TRBJ2-1, with 13 positions matching TRBD2. CDR3 amino acids: CATRGLAGANEQFF. CDR3 bases: TGTGCCACCCGCGGACTAGCGGGAGCCAATGAGCAGTTCTTC.